The 30 T cell receptor beta chains presented below share a single source sample, sequenced in a study of T cells after yellow fever vaccination. Via MiXCR, TCRdb re-called the 5' RACE reads, giving one row per CDR3 protein. The repertoire has roughly 79,000 distinct CDR3 sequences, about 7.3% of them found once; the top ten carry roughly 30%. The sample consisted of CD8+ T cells sorted from PBMCs, taken roughly 10 days after the first yellow fever vaccination. These receptors all stem from a man aged 18 to 30 who received the YFV17D yellow fever vaccine.

This clonotype was detected many times. V and J are TRBV4-1 and TRBJ2-5, with D perhaps TRBD1 (5 bases). CDR3 length: 16 amino acids. V gave up 1 base and J gave up 3 bases, with 15 bases separating them. Germline values: CDR1 MGHRA, CDR2 YSYEKL. CDR3 in DNA: TGCGCCAGCAGCCAAGCCCTAGGGGTATGGGAAGAGACCCAGTACTTC. This sequence encodes CASSQALGVWEETQYF.

This clonotype showed up many times. The V gene is TRBV7-6, the J gene TRBJ1-3; 7 positions match TRBD1. The germline V gene has CDR1 SGHVS and CDR2 FNYEAQ. The V and J ends lost 2 bases and 0 bases, in that order; junction bases with no gene match: 4. The CDR3 extends over 16 amino acids. CDR3 sequence reads: CASSLTGQSSGNTIYF. CDR3 bases: TGTGCCAGCAGCTTAACGGGACAGAGCTCTGGAAACACCATATATTTT.

The V and J genes are TRBV20-1 and TRBJ1-1, with a weak D call TRBD1 (5 bases). This CDR3 region has 14 residues. Deletions cut 1 base from V and 4 bases from J, with 13 bases between. Germline-derived CDR1 and CDR2 are DFQATT and SNEGSKA (reference sequence). The CDR3 loop reads CSARVRGSATEAFF. DNA for the CDR3: TGCAGTGCTAGAGTGAGGGGCTCTGCCACTGAAGCTTTCTTT.

This clonotype was seen ten or more times. The V call is TRBV4-3, the J call TRBJ2-5, with 7 bases fitting TRBD2. The J segment lost 5 bases and the V segment lost 3 bases, leaving 9 bases of the junction unmatched. This CDR3 comprises 15 residues. Per germline, CDR1 LGHNA and CDR2 YSLEER. Written as DNA, the CDR3 is TGCGCCAGCAGCCAGGGCGGCGGGGGATGGGAGACCCAGTACTTC. Translated, it gives CASSQGGGGWETQYF.

At least ten counts were recorded for this clonotype. The chain uses TRBV12-3 or TRBV12-4 and TRBJ1-1; tentative D call: TRBD1 (6 bases). The CDR3 has 14 amino acids. V was trimmed by 5 bases and J by 1 base, leaving 11 bases between them. Here the CDR3 DNA reads TGTGCCAGCAGTCAATTGACAGGGAACACTGAAGCTTTCTTT. Protein: CASSQLTGNTEAFF.

The rearrangement uses TRBV19 and TRBJ1-6; the match to TRBD1 covers 7 bases. V lost 3 bases and J lost 7; bases outside the gene matches: 6. The CDR3 runs 15 residues. CDR1 and CDR2 (germline): LNHDA, SQIVND (reference sequence). CDR3 sequence reads: CASSITAGGNSPLHF. In DNA form, the CDR3 reads TGTGCCAGTAGTATTACTGCAGGGGGGAATTCACCCCTCCACTTT.

This clonotype has more than one count but fewer than ten. V usage is TRBV5-4 and J usage is TRBJ2-7; perhaps TRBD1 as D (6 bases). With 4 bases removed from V and 2 bases from J, the gap between germline ends came to 10 bases. Germline loops: CDR1 SGHNT, CDR2 YYREEE (reference sequence). This CDR3 has 13 residues. The CDR3 sequence is CASSQTGTYEQYV. DNA of the CDR3: TGTGCCAGCAGCCAAACAGGGACCTACGAGCAGTACGTC.

In its sample, this clonotype was seen many times. The chain carries TRBV7-6 and TRBJ2-7; D uncertain. The CDR3 is 12 residues long. V was cut by 5 bases and J by 6 bases, with 11 bases left in between. In germline, CDR1 is SGHVS, CDR2 FNYEAQ. CDR3 region: CASSPQDREQYF. The CDR3 DNA follows: TGTGCCAGCAGCCCCCAGGACCGCGAGCAGTACTTC.

By proportion, this clonotype is medium-sized. This CDR3 reads CASSQVLVGPNTGELFF. In nucleotides, the CDR3 is TGTGCCAGCAGCCAAGTATTGGTCGGGCCAAACACCGGGGAGCTGTTTTTT. The chain is built from TRBV3-1 and TRBJ2-2, with no clear D. Germline CDR1 LGHDT, CDR2 YNNKEL (reference sequence). Trimming left V 1 base short and J 2 bases short, with 14 bases between. This CDR3 region has 17 residues.

This clonotype was seen more than once but under ten times. This sequence joins TRBV30 and TRBJ2-1; tentative D call: TRBD2 (5 bases). The length of the CDR3 is 15 residues. CDR1 is GTSNPN and CDR2 is SVGIG in the germline V gene (reference sequence). Trimming left V 3 bases short and J 9 bases short, with 21 bases between. Here the CDR3 DNA reads TGTGCCTGGAGCGGGATCTCCGGGGAGTACCGTGAGCAGTTCTTC. Protein: CAWSGISGEYREQFF.

V is TRBV12-3 or TRBV12-4 and J is TRBJ1-5; tentatively, D is TRBD1 (5 bases). CDR3 length: 16 amino acids. V was trimmed by 4 bases and J by 9 bases, leaving 22 bases between them. DNA for the CDR3: TGTGCCAGCAGTTCCCTAATTCAGGACCTCGGGGGGCCCCAGCATTTT. Translation: CASSSLIQDLGGPQHF.

This clonotype was counted many times. A read error may produce the germline difference seen at one junction end. This rearrangement joins TRBV7-3 to TRBJ1-2; D unresolved. CDR3 length: 8 residues. Germline assignment: CDR1 SGHTA and CDR2 FQGTGA. The CDR3 is CASSDHAF. CDR3 nucleotide sequence: TGTGCCAGCAGCGACCACGCCTTC.

In its sample, this clonotype was seen a few times. The V gene is TRBV5-6, the J gene TRBJ2-7, with 7 positions matching TRBD1. V shed 4 bases, J shed 4 bases, and the junction held 8 bases outside the gene matches. In germline, CDR1 is SGHDT, CDR2 YYEEEE. The CDR3 consists of 14 residues. CDR3 sequence reads: CASSGDRDRYEQYV. CDR3 DNA: TGTGCCAGCAGCGGTGACAGGGATCGGTACGAGCAGTACGTC.

This clonotype is classed as medium-sized (0.01 to 0.1%). This sequence joins TRBV5-6 and TRBJ2-1; tentatively, D is TRBD2 (5 bases). This CDR3 spans 14 amino acids. CDR1 is SGHDT, CDR2 YYEEEE, per germline. V lost 2 bases to trimming and J lost 9 bases, with 15 bases between them. The CDR3: CASSFGHYRGEQFF. In nucleotides, the CDR3 is TGTGCCAGCAGCTTTGGTCATTATCGGGGTGAGCAGTTCTTC. Combining the CDR3 with reference TRBV5-6 and TRBJ2-1 gives the whole variable domain DAGVTQSPTHLIKTRGQQVTLRCSPKSGHDTVSWYQQALGQGPQFIFQYYEEEERQRGNFPDRFSGHQFPNYSSELNVNALLLGDSALYLCASSFGHYRGEQFFGPGTRLTVL.

CDR3 protein: CASSLGSGPIQYF. The CDR3 coding sequence is TGTGCCAGCAGCCTCGGGTCAGGCCCCATTCAGTACTTC. V gene TRBV5-6 combines with J gene TRBJ2-4; D unclear. Germline V gene lookup returns CDR1 SGHDT and CDR2 YYEEEE. V was pared by 4 bases and J by 9 bases, with 14 bases between. The CDR3 has 13 residues.

Points on this clonotype: Possible read error: a much larger clone is one base away. This chain links TRBV12-3 or TRBV12-4 with TRBJ2-1; D gene unclear. Trimming removed 6 bases at V and 6 bases at J, with 15 bases between. The CDR3 runs to 14 residues. This chain's CDR3 is CASSPRTVGNEQFF. The CDR3 DNA sequence: TGTGCCAGCAGCCCACGGACGGTGGGCAATGAGCAGTTCTTC.

This clonotype was observed many times. This chain joins TRBV28 and TRBJ2-7, with TRBD1 matching over 8 bases. The germline V gene has CDR1 MDHEN and CDR2 SYDVKM. V was clipped by 3 bases and J by 4 bases; unmatched bases: 11. CDR3 length: 16 residues. The CDR3 bases are TGTGCCAGCAGTTTCGGTAGTCGGACAGGGCATTACGAGCAGTACGTC. It translates to CASSFGSRTGHYEQYV.

This clonotype appeared many times. The rearrangement uses TRBV5-1 and TRBJ2-2; no clear D. Trimming left V 3 bases short and J 1 base short, with 16 bases between. The CDR3 length is 17 residues. CDR1 is SGHRS and CDR2 is YFSETQ in the germline V gene. CDR3 residues: CASSSRRNPQNTGELFF. The CDR3 coding sequence is TGCGCCAGCAGCTCCCGCCGAAATCCACAGAACACCGGGGAGCTGTTTTTT. The complete variable domain, with remaining parts taken from reference TRBV5-1 and TRBJ2-2, reads KAGVTQTPRYLIKTRGQQVTLSCSPISGHRSVSWYQQTPGQGLQFLFEYFSETQRNKGNFPGRFSGRQFSNSRSEMNVSTLELGDSALYLCASSSRRNPQNTGELFFGEGSRLTVL.

The J gene is TRBJ1-1, the V gene TRBV6-5; D is unresolved. The CDR3 spans 15 residues. Germline V gene lookup returns CDR1 MNHEY and CDR2 SVGAGI. V dropped 2 bases and J dropped 4 bases, with 14 bases sitting between them. CDR3 residues: CASSYDDGGTTEAFF. As DNA, the CDR3 is TGTGCCAGCAGTTACGACGACGGAGGTACCACTGAAGCTTTCTTT.

This clonotype was counted at least ten times. The chain employs TRBV7-8 and TRBJ1-5; 8 bases are shared with TRBD1. The trim removed 3 bases at V and 3 bases at J, leaving 7 bases unmatched. The germline CDR1 and CDR2 sequences are SGHVS and FQNEAQ. This CDR3 region has 16 residues. CDR3 amino acids: CASSFRTGRDNQPQHF. Written as DNA, the CDR3 is TGTGCCAGCAGCTTCCGGACAGGGAGGGACAATCAGCCCCAGCATTTT.

This clonotype was observed at least ten times. V and J are TRBV11-2 and TRBJ1-2; D is perhaps TRBD1 (5 bases). The CDR3 has 13 residues. V lost 3 bases and J 4 bases, leaving 9 bases between the germline ends. The germline CDR1 and CDR2 sequences are SGHAT and FQNNGV. CDR3 protein: CASSLGGGYGYTF. The CDR3 nucleotides read TGTGCCAGCAGCTTGGGGGGTGGCTATGGCTACACCTTC. Full variable domain (missing parts from reference TRBV11-2 and TRBJ1-2): EAGVAQSPRYKIIEKRQSVAFWCNPISGHATLYWYQQILGQGPKLLIQFQNNGVVDDSQLPKDRFSAERLKGVDSTLKIQPAKLEDSAVYLCASSLGGGYGYTFGSGTRLTVV.

The chain combines TRBV10-3 with TRBJ2-2; maybe TRBD2 (5 bases). CDR1 ENHRY and CDR2 SYGVKD come from the germline V gene. The CDR3 runs to 14 residues. With 7 bases removed from V and 0 bases from J, the gap between germline ends came to 9 bases. CDR3 amino acids: CAINDGTNTGELFF. As DNA, the CDR3 is TGTGCCATCAACGACGGGACGAACACCGGGGAGCTGTTTTTT.

This clonotype was observed many times. The V gene is TRBV12-3 or TRBV12-4, the J gene TRBJ2-1; 7 bases are shared with TRBD2. With V trimmed by 0 bases and J by 5 bases, 1 base remained unmatched. The CDR3 has 14 residues. The CDR3 nucleotides read TGTGCCAGCAGTTTAGCGGGGGGGAACAATGAGCAGTTCTTC. It yields the protein CASSLAGGNNEQFF.

This clonotype was seen many times. This chain links TRBV5-6 with TRBJ1-1; D is perhaps TRBD1 (5 bases). The ends were cut back, 0 bases at V and 6 bases at J, with 18 bases in the middle. CDR1 SGHDT and CDR2 YYEEEE come from the germline V gene. There are 16 residues in the CDR3. CDR3 bases: TGTGCCAGCAGCTTGGAACGGTACGGGACGCCTGCTGAAGCTTTCTTT. This codes for CASSLERYGTPAEAFF.

The rearrangement uses TRBV19 and TRBJ2-7; D remains ambiguous. Germline V gives CDR1 LNHDA, CDR2 SQIVND (reference sequence). V lost 6 bases to trimming and J lost 5 bases, with 17 bases between them. The CDR3 loop spans 14 amino acids. The CDR3 spells CASRFVWTDHEQYF. The DNA for the CDR3 is TGTGCCAGTAGGTTCGTTTGGACGGACCACGAGCAGTACTTC.

This clonotype was recorded at least ten times. V usage is TRBV6-5 and J usage is TRBJ1-5; D unclear. Germline-derived CDR1 and CDR2 are MNHEY and SVGAGI. The CDR3 extends over 15 amino acids. The V and J ends lost 7 bases and 0 bases respectively, with 13 bases between them. As DNA, the CDR3 is TGTGCCAGCACCCCCCCCGGCAGTAGCAATCAGCCCCAGCATTTT. Its protein is CASTPPGSSNQPQHF.

A word on this clonotype: A much bigger clone sits one base away, suggesting this may be a read error. The chain combines TRBV12-3 or TRBV12-4 with TRBJ2-5; D might be TRBD2 (5 bases). This CDR3 is built from 14 residues. CDR3 sequence: CASSLEGEQDTQYF. In nucleotides, the CDR3 is TGTGCCAGCAGTCTTGAGGGTGAACAAGACACCCAGTACTTC.

Only a few counts were recorded for this clonotype. V usage is TRBV11-2 and J usage is TRBJ1-4; possible D gene TRBD1, 5 bases. This CDR3 region has 19 residues. Germline CDR1 and CDR2: SGHAT and FQNNGV. V shed 0 bases and J shed 0 bases, with 17 bases lying between them. CDR3: CASSLEGLAGVSTNEKLFF. The CDR3, as DNA: TGTGCCAGCAGCTTAGAAGGCCTTGCGGGGGTGTCAACTAATGAAAAACTGTTTTTT.

This clonotype was recorded many times. This chain links TRBV6-6 with TRBJ2-7; TRBD2 is a possible D gene (5 bases). This CDR3 contains 12 residues. V shed 5 bases and J shed 5 bases, with 10 bases lying between them. Germline assignment: CDR1 MNHNY and CDR2 SVGAGI (reference sequence). The CDR3 protein is CASSPGVDEQYV. For the CDR3, the DNA is TGTGCCAGCAGTCCCGGGGTGGACGAGCAGTACGTC.

This clonotype has a handful of counts. J is TRBJ2-5 and V is TRBV28; TRBD1 is a possible D gene (6 bases). Germline assignment: CDR1 MDHEN and CDR2 SYDVKM. Trimming took off 7 bases at V and 3 bases at J, with 21 bases between the two ends. The CDR3 extends over 16 amino acids. The CDR3 loop reads CASKYPGDGMEETQYF. The CDR3 DNA reads TGTGCCAGCAAATACCCAGGGGATGGAATGGAAGAGACCCAGTACTTC.